This T cell receptor (beta chain) was sequenced during a study of radiotherapy plus CTLA-4 blockade in lung cancer (dated by TCRdb to 2017 to 2018). For the wider study: Objective responses were observed in 18% of enrolled patients, and disease control was achieved in less than 35%. On the study overall, not on this receptor specifically: The strongest predictors of response were reported to be early dynamic shifts in blood T cell clones along with a rise in serum interferon-beta following radiation. After treatment with radiotherapy and ipilimumab, TCR clones that came from tumors expanded in the peripheral blood.

Reading from cysteine to phenylalanine, the CDR3 counts 15 amino acids. The read is trimmed to its CDR3 DNA, 45 bases read in frame from base 1. In the germline V gene, CDR1 corresponds to MNHEY and CDR2 to SVGAGI. Unmatched junction bases come to 8, with V trimmed by 6 bases and J by 6 bases. This clone has just a few counts. Its antigen has not been determined. No base quality information exists; no much larger clone differs at one position. Receptors were amplified or captured by the immunoSEQ multiplex PCR assay. Entries here come from immuneACCESS through TCRdb and include only in-frame sequences with V and J called. Some clones fail to appear in such tables; in the studies checked, an unresolved V gene covers under half of the shortfall, and the cause of the remainder is unknown. The sample records about 80,000 clones, about 84% of which are singletons. The ten largest clones take up 0.79% of the sample.

The study evaluated CTLA-4 blockade (ipilimumab) given together with focal radiation therapy in patients who had chemo-refractory metastatic non-small-cell lung cancer. The chain employs TRBV6-5 and TRBJ1-6, with 7 central nucleotides matching TRBD1. This material consisted of peripheral blood, taken from a patient treated with radiotherapy plus ipilimumab. This receptor was obtained from a human donor with non-small cell lung cancer who had stable disease on radiotherapy plus ipilimumab. The DNA sequence reads TGTGCCAGCAGCCAGTACGGGACAGTTAATTCACCCCTCCACTTT. This sequence encodes CASSQYGTVNSPLHF.